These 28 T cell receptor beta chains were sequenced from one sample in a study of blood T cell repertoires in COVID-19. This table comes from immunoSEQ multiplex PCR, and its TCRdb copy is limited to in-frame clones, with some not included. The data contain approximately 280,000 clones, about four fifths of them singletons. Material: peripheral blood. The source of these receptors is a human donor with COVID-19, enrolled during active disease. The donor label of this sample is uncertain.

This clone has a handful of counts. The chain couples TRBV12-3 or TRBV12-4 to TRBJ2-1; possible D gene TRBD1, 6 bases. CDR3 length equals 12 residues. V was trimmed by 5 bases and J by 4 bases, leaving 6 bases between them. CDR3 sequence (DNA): TGTGCCAGCAGTCAGGGGTACAATGAGCAGTTCTTC. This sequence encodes CASSQGYNEQFF.

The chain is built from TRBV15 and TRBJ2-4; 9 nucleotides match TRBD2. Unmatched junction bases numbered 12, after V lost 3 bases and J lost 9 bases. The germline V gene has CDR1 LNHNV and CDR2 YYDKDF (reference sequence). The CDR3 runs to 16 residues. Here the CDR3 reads CATSSDSSGTGSIQYF. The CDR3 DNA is TGTGCCACCAGCAGTGACTCTAGCGGGACCGGGAGCATTCAGTACTTC.

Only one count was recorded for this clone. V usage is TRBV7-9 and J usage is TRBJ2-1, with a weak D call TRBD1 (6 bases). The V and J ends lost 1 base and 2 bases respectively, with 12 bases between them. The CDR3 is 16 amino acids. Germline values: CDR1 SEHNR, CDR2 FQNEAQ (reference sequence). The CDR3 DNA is TGTGCCAGCAGCTTAGGTGGGGGCGGCACCTACAATGAGCAGTTCTTC. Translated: CASSLGGGGTYNEQFF.

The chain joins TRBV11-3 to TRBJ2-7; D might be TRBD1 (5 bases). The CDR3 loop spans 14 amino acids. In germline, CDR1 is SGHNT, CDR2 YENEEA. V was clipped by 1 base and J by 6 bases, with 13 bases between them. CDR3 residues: CASSLGQGGGEQYF. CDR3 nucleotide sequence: TGTGCCAGCAGCTTAGGGCAGGGCGGTGGCGAGCAGTACTTC. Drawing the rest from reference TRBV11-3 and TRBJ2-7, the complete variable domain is EAGVVQSPRYKIIEKKQPVAFWCNPISGHNTLYWYLQNLGQGPELLIRYENEEAVDDSQLPKDRFSAERLKGVDSTLKIQPAELGDSAVYLCASSLGQGGGEQYFGPGTRLTVT.

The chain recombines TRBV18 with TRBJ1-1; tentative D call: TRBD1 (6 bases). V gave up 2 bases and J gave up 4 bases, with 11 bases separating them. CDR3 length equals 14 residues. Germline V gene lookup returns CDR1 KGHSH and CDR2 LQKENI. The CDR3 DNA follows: TGTGCCAGCTCACCAGGGGGCGCGAGCACTGAAGCTTTCTTT. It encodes CASSPGGASTEAFF.

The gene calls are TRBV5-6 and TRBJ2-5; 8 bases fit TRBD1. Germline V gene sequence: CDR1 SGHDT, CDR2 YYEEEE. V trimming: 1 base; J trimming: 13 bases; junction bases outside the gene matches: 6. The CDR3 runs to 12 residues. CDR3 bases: TGTGCCAGCAGCTTGACGGGGACAGGAAGGTACTTC. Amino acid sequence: CASSLTGTGRYF.

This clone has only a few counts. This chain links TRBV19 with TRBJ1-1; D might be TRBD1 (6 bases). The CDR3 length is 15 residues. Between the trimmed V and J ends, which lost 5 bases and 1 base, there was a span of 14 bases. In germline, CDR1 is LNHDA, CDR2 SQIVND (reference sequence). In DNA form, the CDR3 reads TGTGCCAGTAGTCCCTCCGGCAGGGGGAACACTGAAGCTTTCTTT. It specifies CASSPSGRGNTEAFF.

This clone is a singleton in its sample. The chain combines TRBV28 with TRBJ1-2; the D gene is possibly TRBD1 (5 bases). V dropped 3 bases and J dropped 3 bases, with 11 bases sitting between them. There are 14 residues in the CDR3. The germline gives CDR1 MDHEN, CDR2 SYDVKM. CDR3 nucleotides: TGTGCCAGCAGTTTCCCGACAGCCTACTATGGCTACACCTTC. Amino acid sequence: CASSFPTAYYGYTF.

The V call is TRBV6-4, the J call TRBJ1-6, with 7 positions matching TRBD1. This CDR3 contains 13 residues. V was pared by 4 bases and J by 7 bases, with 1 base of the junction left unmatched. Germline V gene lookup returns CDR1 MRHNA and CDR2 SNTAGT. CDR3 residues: CASSAGQNSPLHF. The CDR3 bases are TGTGCCAGCAGTGCGGGACAGAATTCACCCCTCCACTTT.

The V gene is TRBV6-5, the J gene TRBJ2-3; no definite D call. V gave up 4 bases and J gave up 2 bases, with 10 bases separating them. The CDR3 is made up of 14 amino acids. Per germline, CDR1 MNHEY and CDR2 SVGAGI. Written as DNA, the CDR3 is TGTGCCAGCAGTTTAGCCACCTACACAGATACGCAGTATTTT. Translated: CASSLATYTDTQYF.

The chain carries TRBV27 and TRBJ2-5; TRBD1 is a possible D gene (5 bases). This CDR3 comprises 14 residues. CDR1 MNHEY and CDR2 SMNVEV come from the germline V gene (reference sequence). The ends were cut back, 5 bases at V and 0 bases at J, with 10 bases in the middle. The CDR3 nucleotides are TGTGCCAGCAGTACAGCAGGGTACCAAGAGACCCAGTACTTC. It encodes CASSTAGYQETQYF.

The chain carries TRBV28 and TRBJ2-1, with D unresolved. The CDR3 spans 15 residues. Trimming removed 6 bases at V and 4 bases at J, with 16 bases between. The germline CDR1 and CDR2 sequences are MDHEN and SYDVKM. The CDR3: CASSPIVTPYNEQFF. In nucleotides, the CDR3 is TGTGCCAGCAGCCCAATAGTTACCCCTTACAATGAGCAGTTCTTC.

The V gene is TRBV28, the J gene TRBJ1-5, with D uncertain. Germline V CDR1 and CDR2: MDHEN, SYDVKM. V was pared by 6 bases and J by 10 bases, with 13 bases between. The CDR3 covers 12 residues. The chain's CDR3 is CASSRVTVPQHF. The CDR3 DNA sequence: TGTGCCAGCAGCCGCGTCACGGTCCCCCAGCATTTT.

This chain's CDR3 is CAIIPDRGPTEAFF. In DNA form, the CDR3 reads TGTGCCATCATCCCTGACAGGGGGCCCACTGAAGCTTTCTTT. V usage is TRBV10-3 and J usage is TRBJ1-1; TRBD1 matches at 10 bases. CDR3 size: 14 residues. In germline, CDR1 is ENHRY, CDR2 SYGVKD. V shed 7 bases, J shed 4 bases, and the junction held 6 bases outside the gene matches.

CDR3 DNA sequence: TGTGCCAGCTCACCACCGGCCCAGCGGGGCGACACCATATATTTT. Translated, it gives CASSPPAQRGDTIYF. The chain recombines TRBV18 with TRBJ1-3, with D possibly matching TRBD1 (5 bases). The CDR3 length is 15 residues. Germline CDR1 is KGHSH and CDR2 is LQKENI. V was trimmed by 0 bases and J by 8 bases, leaving 14 bases between them.

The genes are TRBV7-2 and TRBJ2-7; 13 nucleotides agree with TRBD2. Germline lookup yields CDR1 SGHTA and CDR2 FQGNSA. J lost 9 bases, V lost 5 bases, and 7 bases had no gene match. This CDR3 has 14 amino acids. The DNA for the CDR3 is TGTGCCAGCAGCACCGGACTAGCGGGGGCGAGGCAGTACTTC. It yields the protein CASSTGLAGARQYF.

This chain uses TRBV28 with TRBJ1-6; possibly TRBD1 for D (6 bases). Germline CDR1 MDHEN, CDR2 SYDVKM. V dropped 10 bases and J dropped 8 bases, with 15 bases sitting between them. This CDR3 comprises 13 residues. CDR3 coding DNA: TGTGCCACCCAGACAGGAGGATATTCACCCCTCCACTTT. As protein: CATQTGGYSPLHF.

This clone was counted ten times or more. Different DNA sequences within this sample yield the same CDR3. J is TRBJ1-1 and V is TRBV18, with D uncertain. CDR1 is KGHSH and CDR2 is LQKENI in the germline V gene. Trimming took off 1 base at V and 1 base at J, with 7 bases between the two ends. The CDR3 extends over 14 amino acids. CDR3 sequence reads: CASSPLGENTEAFF. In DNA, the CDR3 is TGTGCCAGCTCACCACTGGGAGAGAACACTGAAGCTTTCTTT. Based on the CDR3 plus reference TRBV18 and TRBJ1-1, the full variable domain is NAGVMQNPRHLVRRRGQEARLRCSPMKGHSHVYWYRQLPEEGLKFMVYLQKENIIDESGMPKERFSAEFPKEGPSILRIQQVVRGDSAAYFCASSPLGENTEAFFGQGTRLTVV.

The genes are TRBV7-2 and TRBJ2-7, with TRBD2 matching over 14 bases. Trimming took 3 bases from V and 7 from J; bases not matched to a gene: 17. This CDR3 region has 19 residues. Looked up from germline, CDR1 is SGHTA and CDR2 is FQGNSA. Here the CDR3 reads CASSFDPRLGLAGGSEQYF. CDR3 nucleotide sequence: TGTGCCAGCAGCTTTGACCCAAGGTTAGGACTAGCGGGAGGATCTGAGCAGTACTTC.

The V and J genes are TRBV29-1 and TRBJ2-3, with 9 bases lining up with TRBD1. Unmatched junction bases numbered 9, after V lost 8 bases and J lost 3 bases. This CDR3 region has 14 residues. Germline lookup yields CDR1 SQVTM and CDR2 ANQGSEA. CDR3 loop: CSTGQGFETDTQYF. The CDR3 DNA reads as TGCAGCACGGGACAGGGTTTCGAAACAGATACGCAGTATTTT.

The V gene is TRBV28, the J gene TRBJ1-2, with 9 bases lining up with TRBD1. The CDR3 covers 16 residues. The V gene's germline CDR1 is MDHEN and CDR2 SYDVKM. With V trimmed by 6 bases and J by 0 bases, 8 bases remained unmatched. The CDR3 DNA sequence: TGTGCCAGCAGAAGTTACAGGGGGCGGTCTAACTATGGCTACACCTTC. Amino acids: CASRSYRGRSNYGYTF.

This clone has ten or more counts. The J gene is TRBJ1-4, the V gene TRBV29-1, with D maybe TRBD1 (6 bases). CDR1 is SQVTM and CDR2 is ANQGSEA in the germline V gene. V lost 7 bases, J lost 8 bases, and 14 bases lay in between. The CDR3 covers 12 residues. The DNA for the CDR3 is TGCAGCGCACAGACGGACAGCGAAAAACTGTTTTTT. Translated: CSAQTDSEKLFF.

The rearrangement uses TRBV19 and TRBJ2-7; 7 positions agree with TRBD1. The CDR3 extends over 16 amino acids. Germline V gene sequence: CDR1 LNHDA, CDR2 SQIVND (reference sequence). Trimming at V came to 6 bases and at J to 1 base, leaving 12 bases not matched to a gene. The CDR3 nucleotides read TGTGCCAGTAGCCGAGACTACGGGACAGAATCCTACGAGCAGTACTTC. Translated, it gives CASSRDYGTESYEQYF.

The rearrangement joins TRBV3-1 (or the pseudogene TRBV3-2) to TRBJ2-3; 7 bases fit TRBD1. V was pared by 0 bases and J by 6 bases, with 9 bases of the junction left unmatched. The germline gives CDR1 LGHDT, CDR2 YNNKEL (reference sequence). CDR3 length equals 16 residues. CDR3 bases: TGTGCCAGCAGCCAAGAGGTGGGGCAGGGGGAGGATACGCAGTATTTT. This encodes CASSQEVGQGEDTQYF.

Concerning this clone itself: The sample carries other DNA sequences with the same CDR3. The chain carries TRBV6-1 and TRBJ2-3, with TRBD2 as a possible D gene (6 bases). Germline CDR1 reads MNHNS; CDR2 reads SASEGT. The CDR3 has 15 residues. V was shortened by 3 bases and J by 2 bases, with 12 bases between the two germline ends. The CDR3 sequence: CASSDPGLITDTQYF. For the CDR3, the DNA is TGTGCCAGCAGTGACCCGGGACTCATCACAGATACGCAGTATTTT.

CDR3 DNA sequence: TGCGCCAGCAGCCCACTAGCGGGAGGCACAGATACGCAGTATTTT. Encoded protein: CASSPLAGGTDTQYF. V gene TRBV5-1 combines with J gene TRBJ2-3; 11 bases are a match to TRBD2. In germline, CDR1 is SGHRS, CDR2 YFSETQ. Trimming took 4 bases from V and 1 from J; bases not matched to a gene: 2. The length of the CDR3 is 15 residues.

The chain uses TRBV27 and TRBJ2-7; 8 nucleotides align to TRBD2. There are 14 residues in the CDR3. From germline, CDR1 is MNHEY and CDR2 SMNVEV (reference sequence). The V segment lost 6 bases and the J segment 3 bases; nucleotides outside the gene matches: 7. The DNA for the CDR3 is TGTGCCAGCAGCCCTAGCGGGCGCATCTACGAGCAGTACTTC. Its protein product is CASSPSGRIYEQYF.

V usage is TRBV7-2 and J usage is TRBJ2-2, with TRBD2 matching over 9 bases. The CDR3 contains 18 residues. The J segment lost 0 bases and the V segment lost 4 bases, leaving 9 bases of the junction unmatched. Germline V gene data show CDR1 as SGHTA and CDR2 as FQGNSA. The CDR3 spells CASSSPGGGGANTGELFF. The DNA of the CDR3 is TGTGCCAGCAGCTCGCCGGGTGGCGGGGGGGCGAACACCGGGGAGCTGTTTTTT.